Presented here are 5 T cell receptor beta chains from one specimen sequenced in a study of PD-L1 blockade in urothelial cancer. Specified time point: pretreatment peripheral blood. The method was immunoSEQ multiplex PCR; TCRdb's version includes in-frame clones alone and lacks a portion of them. The table includes under 70,000 clones, over 75% detected once. Material: PBMCs, obtained around atezolizumab (anti-PD-L1) treatment. Receptor source: an older man with urothelial cancer.

The V and J genes are TRBV4-1 and TRBJ1-5; D may be TRBD1 (6 bases). Trimming took off 0 bases at V and 5 bases at J, with 17 bases between the two ends. Germline CDR1 MGHRA, CDR2 YSYEKL. The CDR3 is made up of 17 amino acids. The CDR3 region has the DNA TGCGCCAGCAGCCAAGATCTAGGGGGGGGAGCTTATCAGCCCCAGCATTTT. Residues: CASSQDLGGGAYQPQHF.

This sequence joins TRBV4-1 and TRBJ1-5, with 7 bases fitting TRBD1. CDR3 length: 19 amino acids. Germline V gene lookup returns CDR1 MGHRA and CDR2 YSYEKL. V was pared by 2 bases and J by 2 bases, with 15 bases of the junction left unmatched. For the CDR3, the DNA is TGCGCCAGCAGCCAAAGAATCCAGGGGGGATATCGCGGCAATCAGCCCCAGCATTTT. Amino acids: CASSQRIQGGYRGNQPQHF.

In this sample, this clone turned up a few times. The gene calls are TRBV7-8 and TRBJ2-7, with D possibly matching TRBD2 (5 bases). The CDR3 has 15 amino acids. Trimming left V 0 bases short and J 6 bases short, with 15 bases between. CDR1 is SGHVS and CDR2 is FQNEAQ in the germline V gene. The CDR3 DNA reads as TGTGCCAGCAGCTTAGCGGGCGGGCAACTTTCCGAGCAGTACTTC. It is translated as CASSLAGGQLSEQYF.

This clone was seen a few times. The chain recombines TRBV27 with TRBJ1-2; D is unresolved. There are 15 residues in the CDR3. Trimming removed 5 bases from V and 5 bases from J, with 18 bases in between. Germline V gene sequence: CDR1 MNHEY, CDR2 SMNVEV (reference sequence). CDR3: CASSPRGSGGYGYTF. CDR3 coding DNA: TGTGCCAGCAGTCCCCGCGGCAGTGGAGGATATGGCTACACCTTC.

The chain uses TRBV4-1 and TRBJ1-2; D gene uncertain. V was pared by 1 base and J by 4 bases, with 10 bases between. The germline CDR1 and CDR2 sequences are MGHRA and YSYEKL. This CDR3 contains 14 residues. This chain's CDR3 is CASSQAVASYGYTF. The DNA for the CDR3 is TGCGCCAGCAGCCAAGCAGTTGCTTCCTATGGCTACACCTTC.